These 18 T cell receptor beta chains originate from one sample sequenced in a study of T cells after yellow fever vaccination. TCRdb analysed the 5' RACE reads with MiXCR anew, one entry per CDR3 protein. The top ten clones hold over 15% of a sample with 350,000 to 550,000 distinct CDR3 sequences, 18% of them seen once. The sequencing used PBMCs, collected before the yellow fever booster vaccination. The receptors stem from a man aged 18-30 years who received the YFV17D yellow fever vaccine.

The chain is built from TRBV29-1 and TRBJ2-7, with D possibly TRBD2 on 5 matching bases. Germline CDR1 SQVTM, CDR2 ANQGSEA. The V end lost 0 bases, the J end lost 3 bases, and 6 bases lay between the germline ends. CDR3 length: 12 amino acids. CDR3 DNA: TGCAGCGTTGAAGATGGACTCTACGAGCAGTACTTC. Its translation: CSVEDGLYEQYF.

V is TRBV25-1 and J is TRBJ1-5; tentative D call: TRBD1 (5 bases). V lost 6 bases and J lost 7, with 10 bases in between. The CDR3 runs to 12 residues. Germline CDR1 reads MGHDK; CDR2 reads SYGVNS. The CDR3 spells CASSYEGQPQHF. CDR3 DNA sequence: TGTGCCAGCAGCTACGAGGGGCAGCCCCAGCATTTT.

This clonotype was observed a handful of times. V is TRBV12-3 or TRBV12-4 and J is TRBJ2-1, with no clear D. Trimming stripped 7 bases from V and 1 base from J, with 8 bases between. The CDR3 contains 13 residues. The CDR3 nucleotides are TGTGCCAGCACCTCTTCGTCCTACAATGAGCAGTTCTTC. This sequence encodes CASTSSSYNEQFF.

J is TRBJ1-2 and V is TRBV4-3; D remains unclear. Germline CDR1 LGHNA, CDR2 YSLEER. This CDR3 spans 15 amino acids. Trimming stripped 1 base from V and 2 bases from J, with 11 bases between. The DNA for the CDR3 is TGCGCCAGCAGCCAAGTACTTCGGGAAAACTATGGCTACACCTTC. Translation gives CASSQVLRENYGYTF.

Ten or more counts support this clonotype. The CDR3: CATSRDLSPLHF. Here the CDR3 DNA reads TGTGCCACCAGCAGAGATCTTTCACCCCTCCACTTT. V gene TRBV15 combines with J gene TRBJ1-6; D gene ambiguous. Between the trimmed V and J ends, which lost 0 bases and 9 bases, there was a span of 3 bases. This CDR3 is 12 amino acids long. Per the germline V gene, CDR1 is LNHNV and CDR2 is YYDKDF (reference sequence).

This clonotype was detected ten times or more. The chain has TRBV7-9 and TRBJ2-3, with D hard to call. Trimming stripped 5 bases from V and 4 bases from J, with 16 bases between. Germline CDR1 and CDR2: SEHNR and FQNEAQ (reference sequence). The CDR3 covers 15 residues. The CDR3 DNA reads TGTGCCAGCAGCCCCTCGGTGGGGATAGCAGATACGCAGTATTTT. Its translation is CASSPSVGIADTQYF. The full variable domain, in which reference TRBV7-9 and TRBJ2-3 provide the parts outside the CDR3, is DTGVSQNPRHKITKRGQNVTFRCDPISEHNRLYWYRQTLGQGPEFLTYFQNEAQLEKSRLLSDRFSAERPKGSFSTLEIQRTEQGDSAMYLCASSPSVGIADTQYFGPGTRLTVL.

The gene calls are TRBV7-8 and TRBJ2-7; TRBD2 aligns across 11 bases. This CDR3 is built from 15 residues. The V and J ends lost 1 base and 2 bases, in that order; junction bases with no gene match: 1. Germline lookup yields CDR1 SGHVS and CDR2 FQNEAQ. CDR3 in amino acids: CASSLVAGGAYEQYV. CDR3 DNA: TGTGCCAGCAGCTTAGTAGCGGGGGGGGCCTACGAGCAGTACGTC.

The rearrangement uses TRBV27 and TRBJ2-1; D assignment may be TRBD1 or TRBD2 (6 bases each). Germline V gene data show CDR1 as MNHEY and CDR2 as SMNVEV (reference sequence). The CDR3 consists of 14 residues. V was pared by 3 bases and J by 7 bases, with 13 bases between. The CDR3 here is CASSLVEGGNEQFF. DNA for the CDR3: TGTGCCAGCAGTTTGGTTGAGGGGGGAAATGAGCAGTTCTTC.

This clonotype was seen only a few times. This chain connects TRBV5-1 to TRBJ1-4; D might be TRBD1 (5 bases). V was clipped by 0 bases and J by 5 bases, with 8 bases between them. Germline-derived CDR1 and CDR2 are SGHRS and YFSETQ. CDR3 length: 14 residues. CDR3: CASSLGQQNEKLFF. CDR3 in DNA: TGCGCCAGCAGCTTGGGACAGCAGAATGAAAAACTGTTTTTT.

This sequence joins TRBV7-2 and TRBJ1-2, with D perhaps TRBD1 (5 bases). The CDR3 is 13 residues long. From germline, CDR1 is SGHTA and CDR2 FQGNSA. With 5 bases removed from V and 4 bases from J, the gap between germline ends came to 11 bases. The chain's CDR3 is CASSTGTGYGYTF. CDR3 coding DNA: TGTGCCAGCAGCACCGGGACGGGCTATGGCTACACCTTC.

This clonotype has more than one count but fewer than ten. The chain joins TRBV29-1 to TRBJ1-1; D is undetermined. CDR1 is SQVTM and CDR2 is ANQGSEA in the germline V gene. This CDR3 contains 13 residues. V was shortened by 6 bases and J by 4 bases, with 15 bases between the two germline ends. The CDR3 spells CSVKAADFTEAFF. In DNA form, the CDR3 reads TGCAGCGTGAAGGCAGCCGACTTCACTGAAGCTTTCTTT.

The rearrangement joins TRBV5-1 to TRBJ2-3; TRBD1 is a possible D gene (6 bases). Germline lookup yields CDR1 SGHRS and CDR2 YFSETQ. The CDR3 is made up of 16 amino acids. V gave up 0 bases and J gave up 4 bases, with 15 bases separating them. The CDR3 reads CASSLDGGASADTQYF. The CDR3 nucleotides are TGCGCCAGCAGCTTGGATGGGGGCGCATCAGCAGATACGCAGTATTTT.

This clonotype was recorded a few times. In nucleotides, the CDR3 is TGCGCCAGCAGCCAAGACCGGTCTTCTCGTGGCTACACCTTC. Translated: CASSQDRSSRGYTF. This chain links TRBV4-3 with TRBJ1-2, with D uncertain. The ends were cut back, 0 bases at V and 7 bases at J, with 12 bases in the middle. This CDR3 spans 14 amino acids. The germline V gene has CDR1 LGHNA and CDR2 YSLEER.

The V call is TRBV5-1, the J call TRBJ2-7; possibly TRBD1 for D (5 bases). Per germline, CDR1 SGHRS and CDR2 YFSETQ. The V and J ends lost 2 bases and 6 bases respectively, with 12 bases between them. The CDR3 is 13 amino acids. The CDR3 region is CASSFDSIGEQYF. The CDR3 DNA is TGCGCCAGCAGCTTCGACAGCATCGGCGAGCAGTACTTC.

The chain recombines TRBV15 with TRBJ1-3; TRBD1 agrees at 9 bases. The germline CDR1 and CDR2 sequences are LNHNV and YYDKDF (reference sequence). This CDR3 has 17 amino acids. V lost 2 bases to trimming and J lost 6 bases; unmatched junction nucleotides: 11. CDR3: CATSRSAPGQGENTIYF. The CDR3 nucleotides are TGTGCCACCAGCAGATCAGCACCGGGACAGGGTGAAAACACCATATATTTT.

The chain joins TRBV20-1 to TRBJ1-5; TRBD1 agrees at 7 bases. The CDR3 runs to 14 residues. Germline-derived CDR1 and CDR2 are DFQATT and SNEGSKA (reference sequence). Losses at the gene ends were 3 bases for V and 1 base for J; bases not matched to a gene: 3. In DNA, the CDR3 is TGCAGTGCTAGTCCCAGGGGGAGCAATCAGCCCCAGCATTTT. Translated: CSASPRGSNQPQHF.

The CDR3 reads CASSSGRTGEVSSGYTF. CDR3 DNA: TGCGCCAGCAGCTCTGGCAGGACAGGGGAAGTATCCTCTGGCTACACCTTC. This chain links TRBV5-1 with TRBJ1-2; 9 bases are a match to TRBD1. Germline V gives CDR1 SGHRS, CDR2 YFSETQ. With 3 bases clipped from V and 7 bases from J, the junction kept 16 bases outside the gene matches. The length of the CDR3 is 17 residues.

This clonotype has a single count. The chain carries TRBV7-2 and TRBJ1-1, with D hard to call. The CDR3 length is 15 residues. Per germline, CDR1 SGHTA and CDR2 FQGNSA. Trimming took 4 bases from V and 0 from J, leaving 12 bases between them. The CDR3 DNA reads TGTGCCAGCAGCTGGACCCTGTTCATGAACACTGAAGCTTTCTTT. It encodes CASSWTLFMNTEAFF.